Below, 15 T cell receptor beta chains from the same sample are listed, as sequenced in a study of cytomegalovirus exposure and HLA in healthy donors (dated 2017 in TCRdb). Preparation of the library involved the immunoSEQ multiplex PCR assay. The multiplex PCR relied on a mix of 60 forward primers for TCR Vbeta segments and 13 reverse primers for TCR Jbeta segments. In TCRdb, the immuneACCESS table is reduced to in-frame sequences with V and J assigned. These tables do not hold every clone; where another copy was compared, an unresolved V gene accounts for under half, and the others remain unexplained. The sample table lists more than 95,000 clones, approximately 78% of them with a count of one. The ten largest clones capture around 4% of the sample. Material for sequencing was PBMCs. The receptors come from a middle-aged man in good health and CMV-seronegative.

The genes are TRBV5-1 and TRBJ2-1, with a weak D call TRBD1 (6 bases). Germline assignment: CDR1 SGHRS and CDR2 YFSETQ. V was trimmed by 2 bases and J by 0 bases, leaving 9 bases between them. The CDR3 loop spans 15 amino acids. The CDR3: CASSFGDISYNEQFF. The CDR3 DNA reads as TGCGCCAGCAGCTTCGGGGACATCTCCTACAATGAGCAGTTCTTC.

The gene calls are TRBV6-1 and TRBJ1-1; D is unresolved. CDR1 is MNHNS and CDR2 is SASEGT in the germline V gene. The CDR3 extends over 14 amino acids. V lost 5 bases and J lost 4, with 14 bases in between. CDR3 region: CASSRLREGTEAFF. The CDR3 DNA sequence: TGTGCCAGCAGTCGCTTGAGGGAGGGCACTGAAGCTTTCTTT.

The V call is TRBV18, the J call TRBJ1-1; a possible D gene is TRBD1 (6 bases). V was cut by 6 bases and J by 4 bases, with 15 bases left in between. The CDR3 covers 14 residues. From germline, CDR1 is KGHSH and CDR2 LQKENI. The CDR3 bases are TGTGCCAGCTCGCCAGACAGGCAGAGCACTGAAGCTTTCTTT. It is translated as CASSPDRQSTEAFF.

This clone was counted a single time. The CDR3 sequence is CASGTGAISYGYTF. As DNA, the CDR3 is TGTGCCAGCGGTACAGGGGCCATTAGTTATGGCTACACCTTC. This rearrangement joins TRBV2 to TRBJ1-2, with 7 bases fitting TRBD1. The trim removed 8 bases at V and 5 bases at J, leaving 11 bases unmatched. Germline V gives CDR1 SNHLY, CDR2 FYNNEI. CDR3 length equals 14 residues.

The genes are TRBV18 and TRBJ1-2, with a possible D match to TRBD1 (6 bases). This CDR3 contains 14 residues. Looked up from germline, CDR1 is KGHSH and CDR2 is LQKENI. V lost 3 bases, J lost 8 bases, and 16 bases lay in between. The CDR3 nucleotides are TGTGCCAGCTCACCTACAGGACAGCTCGTGGGCTACACCTTC. This encodes CASSPTGQLVGYTF. Full variable domain (remainder filled in from reference TRBV18 and TRBJ1-2): NAGVMQNPRHLVRRRGQEARLRCSPMKGHSHVYWYRQLPEEGLKFMVYLQKENIIDESGMPKERFSAEFPKEGPSILRIQQVVRGDSAAYFCASSPTGQLVGYTFGSGTRLTVV.

This rearrangement joins TRBV7-2 to TRBJ2-1; TRBD2 matches 9 bases. The CDR3 is made up of 17 amino acids. CDR1 and CDR2 from the germline V gene are SGHTA and FQGNSA. V was clipped by 1 base and J by 7 bases; unmatched bases: 11. The CDR3 coding sequence is TGTGCCAGCAGCTTAGACCTCGGTAGCGGGGGAAGAAATGAGCAGTTCTTC. It is translated as CASSLDLGSGGRNEQFF.

This clone was seen a single time. J is TRBJ1-5 and V is TRBV11-2; D is undetermined. The germline gives CDR1 SGHAT, CDR2 FQNNGV. V gave up 5 bases and J gave up 0 bases, with 8 bases separating them. The CDR3 contains 14 residues. CDR3 coding DNA: TGTGCCAGCAGCCCCCGGGGTAGCAATCAGCCCCAGCATTTT. Protein: CASSPRGSNQPQHF.

In its sample, this clone was seen a few times. The gene calls are TRBV5-8 and TRBJ2-2, with D possibly being TRBD1 (5 bases). The CDR3 is made up of 15 amino acids. Trimming removed 0 bases at V and 7 bases at J, with 13 bases between. Germline V gene sequence: CDR1 SGHTS, CDR2 YDEGEE. The CDR3 loop is CASSLGTLVHGELFF. The CDR3 DNA reads TGTGCCAGCAGCTTGGGGACACTCGTTCACGGGGAGCTGTTTTTT. The whole variable domain, remainder taken from reference TRBV5-8 and TRBJ2-2, is EAGVTQSPTHLIKTRGQQATLRCSPISGHTSVYWYQQALGLGLQFLLWYDEGEERNRGNFPPRFSGRQFPNYSSELNVNALELEDSALYLCASSLGTLVHGELFFGEGSRLTVL.

This chain connects TRBV6-5 to TRBJ2-1; possible D gene TRBD1, 6 bases. CDR3 length: 13 amino acids. The ends were cut back, 5 bases at V and 3 bases at J, with 8 bases in the middle. Germline CDR1 MNHEY, CDR2 SVGAGI. The CDR3 loop reads CASSLTGYNEQFF. DNA for the CDR3: TGTGCCAGCAGTCTGACAGGCTACAATGAGCAGTTCTTC.

This clone was observed a handful of times. The CDR3 loop is CASSLRTGGHEQYF. The CDR3 coding sequence is TGTGCCAGCAGCTTACGGACAGGGGGCCACGAGCAGTACTTC. The chain has TRBV7-8 and TRBJ2-7; TRBD1 matches 11 bases. Germline V lookup: CDR1 SGHVS, CDR2 FQNEAQ. The CDR3 sequence is 14 residues long. Unmatched junction bases numbered 2, after V lost 2 bases and J lost 5 bases. The variable domain in full, completed from reference TRBV7-8 and TRBJ2-7, reads GAGVSQSPRYKVAKRGQDVALRCDPISGHVSLFWYQQALGQGPEFLTYFQNEAQLDKSGLPSDRFFAERPEGSVSTLKIQRTQQEDSAVYLCASSLRTGGHEQYFGPGTRLTVT.

The CDR3 region is CASSAYRANNEQFF. DNA for the CDR3: TGTGCCAGCAGCGCCTACAGGGCAAACAATGAGCAGTTCTTC. V and J are TRBV7-7 and TRBJ2-1, with D maybe TRBD1 (6 bases). There are 14 residues in the CDR3. CDR1 and CDR2 (germline): SSHAT, FNYEAQ (reference sequence). Trimming stripped 5 bases from V and 5 bases from J, with 13 bases between.

V is TRBV19 and J is TRBJ2-7; TRBD1 matches 7 bases. Germline loops: CDR1 LNHDA, CDR2 SQIVND (reference sequence). The CDR3 extends over 17 amino acids. After removal of 9 bases from V and 4 bases from J, the junction contained 21 bases not matched to a gene. The chain's CDR3 is CARPSFGAGRGKYEQYF. For the CDR3, the DNA is TGTGCCAGACCCAGTTTTGGGGCTGGCAGGGGGAAATACGAGCAGTACTTC.

The chain combines TRBV7-9 with TRBJ2-1; 10 bases align to TRBD2. The CDR3 is made up of 18 amino acids. Trimming took 1 base from V and 4 from J; bases not matched to a gene: 10. CDR1 and CDR2 (germline): SEHNR, FQNEAQ (reference sequence). The CDR3 region has the DNA TGTGCCAGCAGCTTAGTTCAATCTAGCGGGGGCCAATACAATGAGCAGTTCTTC. This codes for CASSLVQSSGGQYNEQFF.

The V gene is TRBV10-2, the J gene TRBJ1-5; no definite D call. From germline, CDR1 is WSHSY and CDR2 SAAADI. The length of the CDR3 is 13 residues. V lost 2 bases to trimming and J lost 5 bases, with 7 bases between them. The CDR3, as DNA: TGCGCCAGCAGTGAGATTCCCGATCAGCCCCAGCATTTT. As protein: CASSEIPDQPQHF.

This chain links TRBV19 with TRBJ2-7, with D tentatively TRBD2 (6 bases). There are 16 residues in the CDR3. Germline V gene data show CDR1 as LNHDA and CDR2 as SQIVND (reference sequence). Trimming shortened V by 6 bases and J by 2 bases, and 20 bases separated the two germline ends. The CDR3 loop is CASSRGFGGDAYEQYF. CDR3 sequence (DNA): TGTGCCAGTAGCCGCGGCTTTGGAGGGGACGCCTACGAGCAGTACTTC.